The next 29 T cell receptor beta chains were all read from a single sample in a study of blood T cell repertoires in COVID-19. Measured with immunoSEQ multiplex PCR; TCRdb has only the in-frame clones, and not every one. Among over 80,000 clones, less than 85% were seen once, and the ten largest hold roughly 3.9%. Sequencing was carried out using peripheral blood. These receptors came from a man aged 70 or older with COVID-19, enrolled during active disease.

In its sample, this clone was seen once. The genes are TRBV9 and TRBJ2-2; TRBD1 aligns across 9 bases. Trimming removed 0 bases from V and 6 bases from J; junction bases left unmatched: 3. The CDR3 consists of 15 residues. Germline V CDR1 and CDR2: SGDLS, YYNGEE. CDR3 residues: CASSVAQGASGELFF. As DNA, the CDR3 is TGTGCCAGCAGCGTAGCACAGGGGGCTTCCGGGGAGCTGTTTTTT.

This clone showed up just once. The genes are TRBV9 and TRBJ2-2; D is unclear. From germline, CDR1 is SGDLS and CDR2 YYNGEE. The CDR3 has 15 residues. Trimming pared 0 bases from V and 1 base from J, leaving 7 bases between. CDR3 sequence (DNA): TGTGCCAGCAGCGTAGAACTACTGAACACCGGGGAGCTGTTTTTT. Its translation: CASSVELLNTGELFF.

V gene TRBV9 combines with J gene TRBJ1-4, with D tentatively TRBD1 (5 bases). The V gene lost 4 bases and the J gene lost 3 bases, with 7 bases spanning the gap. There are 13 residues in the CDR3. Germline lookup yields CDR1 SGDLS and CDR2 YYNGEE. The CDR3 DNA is TGTGCCAGCAGCCGGGGGGCTAATGAAAAACTGTTTTTT. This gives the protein CASSRGANEKLFF.

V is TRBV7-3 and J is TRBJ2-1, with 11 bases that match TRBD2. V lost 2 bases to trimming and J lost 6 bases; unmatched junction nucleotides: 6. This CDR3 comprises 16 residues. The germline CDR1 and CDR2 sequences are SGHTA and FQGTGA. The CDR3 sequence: CASSLRRTSGLNEQFF. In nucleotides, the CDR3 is TGTGCCAGCAGCTTACGAAGGACTAGCGGGCTCAATGAGCAGTTCTTC.

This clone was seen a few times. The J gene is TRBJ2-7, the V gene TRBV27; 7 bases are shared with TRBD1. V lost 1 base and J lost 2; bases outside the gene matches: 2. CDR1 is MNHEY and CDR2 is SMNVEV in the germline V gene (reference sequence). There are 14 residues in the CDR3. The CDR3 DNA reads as TGTGCCAGCAGTTTATTTGGGACAGCCTACGAGCAGTACTTC. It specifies CASSLFGTAYEQYF.

The CDR3 region is CASSIGLAGAQYF. The CDR3 DNA is TGTGCCAGCAGTATCGGACTAGCGGGGGCTCAGTACTTC. The J gene is TRBJ2-7, the V gene TRBV28; 13 bases fit TRBD2. The V and J ends lost 5 bases and 10 bases, in that order; junction bases with no gene match: 5. CDR1 and CDR2 from the germline V gene are MDHEN and SYDVKM. The length of the CDR3 is 13 residues.

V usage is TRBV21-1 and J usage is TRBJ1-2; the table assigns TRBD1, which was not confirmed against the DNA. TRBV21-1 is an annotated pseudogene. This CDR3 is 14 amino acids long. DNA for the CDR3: TGTGCCAGCAGCAAAGAGGGGCAGAACTATGGCTACACCTTC. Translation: CASSKEGQNYGYTF.

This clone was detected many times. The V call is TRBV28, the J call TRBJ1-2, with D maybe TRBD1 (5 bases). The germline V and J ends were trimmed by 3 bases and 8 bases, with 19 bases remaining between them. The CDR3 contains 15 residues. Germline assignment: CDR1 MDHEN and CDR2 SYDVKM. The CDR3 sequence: CASSFSGLIGRGYTF. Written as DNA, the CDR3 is TGTGCCAGCAGTTTCTCAGGGTTGATAGGTCGGGGCTACACCTTC.

As DNA, the CDR3 is TGTGCCAGCTCTCGTGAAGGGGGGAACACTGAAGCTTTCTTT. Translation gives CASSREGGNTEAFF. This chain joins TRBV18 and TRBJ1-1; TRBD1 is a possible D gene (6 bases). CDR3 length equals 14 residues. V was clipped by 6 bases and J by 1 base, with 12 bases between them. CDR1 and CDR2 (germline): KGHSH, LQKENI.

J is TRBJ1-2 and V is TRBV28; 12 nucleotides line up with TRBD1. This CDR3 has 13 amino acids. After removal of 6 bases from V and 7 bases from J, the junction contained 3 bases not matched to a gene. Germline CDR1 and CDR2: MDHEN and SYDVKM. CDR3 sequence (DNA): TGTGCCAGCAGCGGGACAGGGGGCTTTGGCTACACCTTC. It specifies CASSGTGGFGYTF.

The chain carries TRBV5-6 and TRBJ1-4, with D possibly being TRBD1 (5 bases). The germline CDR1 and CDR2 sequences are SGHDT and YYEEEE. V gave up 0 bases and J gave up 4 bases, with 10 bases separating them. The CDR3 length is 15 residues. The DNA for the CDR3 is TGTGCCAGCAGCTTGGGCAGGGTGGATAATGAAAAACTGTTTTTT. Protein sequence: CASSLGRVDNEKLFF.

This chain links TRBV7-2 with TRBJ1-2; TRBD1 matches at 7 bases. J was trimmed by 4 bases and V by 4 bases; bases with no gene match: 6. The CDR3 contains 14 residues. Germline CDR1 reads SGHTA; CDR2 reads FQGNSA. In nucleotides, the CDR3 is TGTGCCAGCAGCTCGCCGACAGGGAGCTATGGCTACACCTTC. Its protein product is CASSSPTGSYGYTF.

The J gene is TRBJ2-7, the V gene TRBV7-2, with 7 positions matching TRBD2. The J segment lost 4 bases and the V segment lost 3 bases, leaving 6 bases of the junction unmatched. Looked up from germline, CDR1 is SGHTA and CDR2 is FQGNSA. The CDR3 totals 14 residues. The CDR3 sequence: CASSFGGSRYEQYF. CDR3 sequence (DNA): TGTGCCAGCAGCTTTGGCGGGAGTCGATACGAGCAGTACTTC.

CDR3 in DNA: TGTGCCAGCAGCTTAGAGCTCATAAGGACTAGCAACACAGATACGCAGTATTTT. Protein sequence: CASSLELIRTSNTDTQYF. The chain joins TRBV7-2 to TRBJ2-3; 8 bases agree with TRBD2. Germline CDR1 SGHTA, CDR2 FQGNSA. V trimming: 1 base; J trimming: 2 bases; junction bases outside the gene matches: 11. The CDR3 consists of 18 residues.

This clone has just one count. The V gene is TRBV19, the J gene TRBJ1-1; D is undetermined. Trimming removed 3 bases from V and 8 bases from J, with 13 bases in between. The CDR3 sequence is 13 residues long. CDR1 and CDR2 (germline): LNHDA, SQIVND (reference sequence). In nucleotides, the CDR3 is TGTGCCAGTAGTATCGGGTGGGAGAAAGAAGCTTTCTTT. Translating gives CASSIGWEKEAFF.

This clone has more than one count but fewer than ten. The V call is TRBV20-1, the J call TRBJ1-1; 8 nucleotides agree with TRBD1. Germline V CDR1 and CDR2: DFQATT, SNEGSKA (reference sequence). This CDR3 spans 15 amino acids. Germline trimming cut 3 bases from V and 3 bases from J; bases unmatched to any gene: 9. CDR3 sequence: CSASPETGADTEAFF. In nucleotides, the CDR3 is TGCAGTGCTAGTCCCGAGACAGGGGCGGACACTGAAGCTTTCTTT.

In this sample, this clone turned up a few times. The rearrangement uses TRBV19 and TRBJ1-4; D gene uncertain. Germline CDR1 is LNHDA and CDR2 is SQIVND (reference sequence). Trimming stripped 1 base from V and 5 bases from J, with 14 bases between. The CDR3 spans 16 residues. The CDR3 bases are TGTGCCAGTAGTATAGTCTTCCGCGTGAGGAATGAAAAACTGTTTTTT. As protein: CASSIVFRVRNEKLFF.

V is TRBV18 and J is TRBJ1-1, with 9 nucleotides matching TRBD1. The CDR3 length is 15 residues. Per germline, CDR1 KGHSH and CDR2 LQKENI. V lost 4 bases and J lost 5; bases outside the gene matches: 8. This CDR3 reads CASSLNQQGATEAFF. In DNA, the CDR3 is TGTGCCAGCTCACTAAACCAACAGGGGGCGACTGAAGCTTTCTTT.

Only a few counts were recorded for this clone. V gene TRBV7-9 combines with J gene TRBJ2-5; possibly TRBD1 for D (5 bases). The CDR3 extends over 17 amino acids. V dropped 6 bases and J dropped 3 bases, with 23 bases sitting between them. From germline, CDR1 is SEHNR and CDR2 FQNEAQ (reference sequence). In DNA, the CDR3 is TGTGCCAGCAGAAGCTTGTCTAGGGGCGCGTGGGAAGAGACCCAGTACTTC. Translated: CASRSLSRGAWEETQYF.

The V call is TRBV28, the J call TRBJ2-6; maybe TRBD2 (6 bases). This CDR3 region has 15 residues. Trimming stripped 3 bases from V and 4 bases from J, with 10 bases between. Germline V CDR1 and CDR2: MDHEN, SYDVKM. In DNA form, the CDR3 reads TGTGCCAGCAGTTTTGGAGGGGCCGGGGCCAACGTCCTGACTTTC. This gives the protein CASSFGGAGANVLTF.

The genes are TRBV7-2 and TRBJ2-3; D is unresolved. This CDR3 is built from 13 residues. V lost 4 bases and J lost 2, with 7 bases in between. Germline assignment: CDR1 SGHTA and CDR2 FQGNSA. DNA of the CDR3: TGTGCCAGCAGCTCGAGCTTCACAGATACGCAGTATTTT. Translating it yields CASSSSFTDTQYF.

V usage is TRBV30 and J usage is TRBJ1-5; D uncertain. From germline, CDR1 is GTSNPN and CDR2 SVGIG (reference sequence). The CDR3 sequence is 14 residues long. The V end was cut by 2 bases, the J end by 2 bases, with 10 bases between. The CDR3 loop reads CAWSTGQGNQPQHF. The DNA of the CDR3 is TGTGCCTGGAGTACTGGGCAGGGCAATCAGCCCCAGCATTTT.

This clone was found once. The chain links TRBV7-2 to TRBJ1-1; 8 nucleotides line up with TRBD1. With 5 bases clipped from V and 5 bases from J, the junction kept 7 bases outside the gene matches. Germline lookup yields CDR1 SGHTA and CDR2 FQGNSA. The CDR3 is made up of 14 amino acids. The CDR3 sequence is CASSPNRGLTEAFF. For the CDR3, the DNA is TGTGCCAGCAGCCCGAACAGGGGGTTAACTGAAGCTTTCTTT.

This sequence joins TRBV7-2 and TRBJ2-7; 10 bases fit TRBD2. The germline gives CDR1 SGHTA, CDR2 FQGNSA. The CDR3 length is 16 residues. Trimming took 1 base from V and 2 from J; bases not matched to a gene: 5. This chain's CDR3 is CASSLGSSGGTYEQYF. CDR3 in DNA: TGTGCCAGCAGCTTAGGTTCTAGCGGGGGAACCTACGAGCAGTACTTC.

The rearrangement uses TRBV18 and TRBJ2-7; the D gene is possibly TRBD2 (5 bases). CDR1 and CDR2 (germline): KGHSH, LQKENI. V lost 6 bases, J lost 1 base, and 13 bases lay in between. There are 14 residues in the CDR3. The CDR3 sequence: CASSPRTDSYEQYF. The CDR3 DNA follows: TGTGCCAGCTCGCCGAGGACTGATTCCTACGAGCAGTACTTC.

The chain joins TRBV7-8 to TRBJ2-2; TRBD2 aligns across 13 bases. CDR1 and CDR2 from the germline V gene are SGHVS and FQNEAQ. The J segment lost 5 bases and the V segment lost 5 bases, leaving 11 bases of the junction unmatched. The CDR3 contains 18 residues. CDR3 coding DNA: TGTGCCAGCAGCCTATGGACTAGCGGGAGAAGTGGGACCGGGGAGCTGTTTTTT. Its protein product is CASSLWTSGRSGTGELFF. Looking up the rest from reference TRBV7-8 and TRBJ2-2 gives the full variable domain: GAGVSQSPRYKVAKRGQDVALRCDPISGHVSLFWYQQALGQGPEFLTYFQNEAQLDKSGLPSDRFFAERPEGSVSTLKIQRTQQEDSAVYLCASSLWTSGRSGTGELFFGEGSRLTVL.

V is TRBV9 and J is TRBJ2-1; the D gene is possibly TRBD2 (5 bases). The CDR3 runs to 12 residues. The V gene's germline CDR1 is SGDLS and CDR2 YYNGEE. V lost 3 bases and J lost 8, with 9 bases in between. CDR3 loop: CASSGLAHEQFF. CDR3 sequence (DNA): TGTGCCAGCAGCGGTCTAGCTCATGAGCAGTTCTTC.

The CDR3 protein is CASSRQGWMWGYTF. Here the CDR3 DNA reads TGCGCCAGCAGCCGACAGGGCTGGATGTGGGGCTACACCTTC. This chain links TRBV10-2 with TRBJ1-2, with 7 bases identical to TRBD1. The germline CDR1 and CDR2 sequences are WSHSY and SAAADI. With 6 bases clipped from V and 8 bases from J, the junction kept 12 bases outside the gene matches. The CDR3 totals 14 residues.

DNA of the CDR3: TGCGCCAGCAGCTTGGGTTCCGCGGATTCACCCCTCCACTTT. Protein product: CASSLGSADSPLHF. This chain connects TRBV5-1 to TRBJ1-6; D is ambiguous. Germline CDR1 reads SGHRS; CDR2 reads YFSETQ. The CDR3 is 14 residues long. V shed 0 bases and J shed 8 bases, with 9 bases lying between them.